This TCR beta chain was captured by sequencing in a study of blood T cell repertoires in COVID-19. As handled by the study authors: Reference gene primer amplification gave nucleated cell count estimates. Measured with immunoSEQ multiplex PCR; TCRdb has only the in-frame clones, and not every one. D and trimming come from the DNA, and the V and J calls and clone size come from that table. The sample contains under 200,000 clones, 82% of which appear only once. Clinical history reported by participants formed the basis on which cohorts were assigned. Recovery meant two consecutive negative NP/OP PCR tests, professional clearance, or resolved symptoms. CDR3 length: 13 amino acids. The V end lost 4 bases, the J end lost 7 bases, and 13 bases lay between the germline ends. In germline, CDR1 is GTSNPN, CDR2 SVGIG (reference sequence).

The TCR was taken from a man aged 60 to 69 who had recovered from COVID-19. This chain joins TRBV30 and TRBJ1-4; no firm D call. Sequencing input: PBMCs or T cells enriched from blood (not recorded which). The CDR3 reads CAWKKGRSEKLFF. In nucleotides, the CDR3 is TGTGCCTGGAAAAAAGGGAGGAGTGAAAAACTGTTTTTT.